The sequence of this T cell receptor (beta chain) was determined in a study of shared clonotypes between healthy human individuals. Study-level background: The study used three CD4 naive, three CD4 memory, two CD8 naive and one CD8 memory plate per donor.

In CD8 memory, CD45RO+ cells were put together with CCR7-negative CD45RA+ TemRA cells. Germline V gene data show CDR1 as MNHEY and CDR2 as SMNVEV (reference sequence). The V and J ends lost 1 base and 4 bases, in that order; junction bases with no gene match: 6. The CDR3 extends over 16 amino acids. Using roughly 200 ng DNA, around 30,000 T cell genomes, the sorted-subset replicate PCRs were run. The assay was immunoSEQ multiplex PCR, and TCRdb's table has in-frame clones only and misses some. The sample holds roughly 320,000 clones, roughly 84% seen once. The sequenced sample consisted of memory CD8+ T cells sorted from blood. Subset in this sample: CD45RO+ cells pooled with CCR7-negative TemRA cells. This clonotype originated in a young man in good health. V gene TRBV27 combines with J gene TRBJ2-2; 7 bases match TRBD2. DNA of the CDR3: TGTGCCAGCAGTTTATTCGCGGGAGTCGGCACCGGGGAGCTGTTTTTT. Translating gives CASSLFAGVGTGELFF.